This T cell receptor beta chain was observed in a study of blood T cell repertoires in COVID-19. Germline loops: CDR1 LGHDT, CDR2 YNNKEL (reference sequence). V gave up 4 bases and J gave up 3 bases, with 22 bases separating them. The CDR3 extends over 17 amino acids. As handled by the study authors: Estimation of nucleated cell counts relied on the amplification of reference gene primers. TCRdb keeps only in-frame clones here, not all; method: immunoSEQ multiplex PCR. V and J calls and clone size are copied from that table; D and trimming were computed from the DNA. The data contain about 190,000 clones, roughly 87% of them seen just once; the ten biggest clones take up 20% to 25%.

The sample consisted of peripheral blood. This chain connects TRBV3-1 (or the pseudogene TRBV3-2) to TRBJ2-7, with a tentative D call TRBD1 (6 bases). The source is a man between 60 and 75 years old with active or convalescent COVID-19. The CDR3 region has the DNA TGTGCCAGCAGCCGTTTAGCCTCCGGGACAAGGGTCTACGAGCAGTACTTC. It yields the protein CASSRLASGTRVYEQYF.